This is a list of T cell receptor beta chains from one sample in a study of PD-1 blockade in classical Hodgkin lymphoma. The method was immunoSEQ multiplex PCR; TCRdb's version includes in-frame clones alone and lacks a portion of them. The profile covers 40,000 to 45,000 clones, with 78% appearing a single time and around 15% taken by the ten largest. The sequencing used peripheral blood mononuclear cells (PBMCs), collected at baseline. These receptors were collected from a human donor with classical Hodgkin lymphoma. Both conserved end residues are part of each CDR3. D genes are given only for firm matches. Not every row has a clone size; where given, it reads once, few, many or a size class.

>.|.|TRBV6-5|TRBJ2-7
TGTGCCAGCAAGCCCAAAGCCCTCTCCTACGAGCAGTACTTC
CASKPKALSYEQYF
>.|.|TRBV18|TRBJ1-4
TGTGCCAGCTCACCACGGGTTGCAACTAATGAAAAACTGTTTTTT
CASSPRVATNEKLFF
>.|.|TRBV18|TRBJ2-2
TGTGCCAGCTCACCACCGTCCCAAAACACCGGGGAGCTGTTTTTT
CASSPPSQNTGELFF
>TRBD1|.|TRBV6-5|TRBJ1-2
TGTGCCAGCAGCGAAAGGGCAGGGGGTGGCTACACCTTC
CASSERAGGGYTF
>TRBD1|.|TRBV19|TRBJ1-1
TGTGCCAGTAGTATCCAGGGGGGCTTGGACACTGAAGCTTTCTTT
CASSIQGGLDTEAFF
>.|.|TRBV5-6|TRBJ1-2
TGTGCCAGCAGCACTTACTTCATTTGGGGGAGGTTTCTCGATGGCTACACCTTC
CASSTYFIWGRFLDGYTF
>TRBD1|.|TRBV7-2|TRBJ1-4
TGTGCCAGCAGCAAGACAGGGGGCGGGGAAAAACTGTTTTTT
CASSKTGGGEKLFF
>.|.|TRBV7-9|TRBJ2-6
TGTGCCAGCAGCTTCTACTCTGGGGCCAACGTCCTGACTTTC
CASSFYSGANVLTF
>.|.|TRBV7-9|TRBJ2-7
TGTGCCAGCAGCTTACTGGGGGCGGGCGAGCAGTACTTC
CASSLLGAGEQYF
>.|.|TRBV7-7|TRBJ2-1
TGTGCCAGCAGCTTAGCGGGACGGTGGACTGAGCAGTTCTTC
CASSLAGRWTEQFF
>.|.|TRBV6-5|TRBJ2-7
TGTGCCAGCAGTTACGGACGCGACGAGCAGTACTTC
CASSYGRDEQYF
>TRBD2|.|TRBV5-4|TRBJ2-3
TGTGCCAGCAGCTTTGGACTAGCGGGGTTCACAGATACGCAGTATTTT
CASSFGLAGFTDTQYF
>.|.|TRBV5-1|TRBJ2-7
TGCGCCAGCAGCTTCTCTCTGACCTACGAGCAGTACTTC
CASSFSLTYEQYF
>.|once|TRBV25-1|TRBJ2-7
TGTGCCAGCAAAGAACAGGAAAGCTCCTACGAGCAGTACTTC
CASKEQESSYEQYF
>.|few|TRBV2|TRBJ1-4
TGTGCCAGCAGTAGGGCAGCCCTTAATGAAAAACTGTTTTTT
CASSRAALNEKLFF
>.|.|TRBV6-1|TRBJ2-1
TGTGCCAGCAGTTCCCAGGGTGGGAATGAGCAGTTCTTC
CASSSQGGNEQFF
>.|.|TRBV19|TRBJ1-2
TGTGCCAGTAGTGTTCGACAGACACTCTATGGCTACACCTTC
CASSVRQTLYGYTF
>TRBD2|.|TRBV19|TRBJ2-7
TGTGCCAGTAGTATGACTAGCGGGGGGGCCTACGAGCAGTACTTC
CASSMTSGGAYEQYF
>TRBD2|.|TRBV2|TRBJ2-1
TGTGCCAGCAGTAACAGACTAGCGGGCTCCTACAATGAGCAGTTCTTC
CASSNRLAGSYNEQFF
>TRBD1|.|TRBV4-3|TRBJ2-7
TGCGCCAGCAGCCAAGGGACAGGGAGCTCCTACGAGCAGTACTTC
CASSQGTGSSYEQYF
>.|few|TRBV7-8|TRBJ2-5
TGTGCCAGCAGCTTTGTGGGGGAGGAGACCCAGTACTTC
CASSFVGEETQYF
>TRBD1|once|TRBV19|TRBJ1-2
TGTGCCAGTAGTATAGGGGACAGGGAAAATGGCTACACCTTC
CASSIGDRENGYTF
>.|.|TRBV11-2|TRBJ2-5
TGTGCCAGCAGCCCCCGAGCGGAAGAGACCCAGTACTTC
CASSPRAEETQYF
>.|.|TRBV7-2|TRBJ2-7
TGTGCCAGCAGGCGCGCCGTGACCTACGAGCAGTACTTC
CASRRAVTYEQYF
>TRBD1|.|TRBV4-2|TRBJ2-7
TGTGCCAGCAGCCAAGTCTCCGGGACAGGGGTCGACGAGCAGTACTTC
CASSQVSGTGVDEQYF
>.|.|TRBV11-1|TRBJ2-5
TGTGCCAGCAGCCTGGGACATTCAGAACTGTACTTC
CASSLGHSELYF